This T cell receptor beta chain stems from a study of OX40 agonist ivuxolimab in advanced cancers. This CDR3 has 16 residues. V was cut by 0 bases and J by 2 bases, with 8 bases left in between. Profiled with immunoSEQ multiplex PCR; TCRdb holds only in-frame clones, not every one. Among approximately 84,000 clones listed, roughly nine tenths were seen once. This clonotype was sampled from an adult with an advanced solid tumor such as melanoma, head and neck, liver or kidney cancer. This chain connects TRBV23-1 to TRBJ2-6; D may be TRBD1 (5 bases). TRBV23-1 is an open reading frame, and its role is uncertain. This sample comprised CD4+ or CD8+ T cells sorted from blood, obtained in a trial of the OX40 agonist ivuxolimab. The CDR3 region has the DNA TGCGCCAGCAGTCAATCGACAGTAACTGGGGCCAACGTCCTGACTTTC. It is translated as CASSQSTVTGANVLTF.